Presented here are 30 T cell receptor beta chains from one specimen sequenced in a study of vaccination and CD4 T cells after COVID-19. These receptors' targets are unknown. Cultured CD4+ T-cell DNA underwent Oncomine TCR Beta short-read sequencing. TCRdb reprocessed the PCR reads with MiXCR, giving one entry per CDR3 protein. Of 15,000 to 25,000 distinct CDR3 sequences listed, roughly half were seen once; the top ten hold 7.4%. Treatment indicated: approximately nine-day PBMC culture with coronavirus spike peptide pools or control peptides (ViraFEST assay). The sample consisted of CD4+ T cells from blood, cultured in vitro. The receptors stem from a human donor who had recovered from COVID-19.

The chain uses TRBV15 and TRBJ2-1; D is uncertain. V lost 0 bases and J lost 5, with 8 bases in between. Germline V gene data show CDR1 as LNHNV and CDR2 as YYDKDF (reference sequence). This CDR3 contains 14 residues. The CDR3 region has the DNA TGTGCCACCAGCAGAGACTACAAAAACAATGAGCAGTTCTTC. Translation: CATSRDYKNNEQFF.

V is TRBV6-5 and J is TRBJ2-6, with 7 bases aligning to TRBD1. The CDR3 totals 17 residues. The germline V gene has CDR1 MNHEY and CDR2 SVGAGI. J lost 0 bases, V lost 2 bases, and 4 bases had no gene match. CDR3 sequence: CASSYGTGDSGANVLTF. CDR3 DNA: TGTGCCAGCAGTTACGGTACAGGGGACTCTGGGGCCAACGTCCTGACTTTC.

This clonotype has more than one count but fewer than ten. The V call is TRBV19, the J call TRBJ1-5, with 8 bases fitting TRBD1. Germline lookup yields CDR1 LNHDA and CDR2 SQIVND (reference sequence). V was clipped by 8 bases and J by 3 bases; unmatched bases: 21. The CDR3 has 19 amino acids. In DNA, the CDR3 is TGTGCCAGTCACAAGGCCCTCTCCTCCGGGACAGGCCTCAATCAGCCCCAGCATTTT. This translates into CASHKALSSGTGLNQPQHF.

The chain employs TRBV7-4 and TRBJ1-5, with 10 bases aligning to TRBD1. Looked up from germline, CDR1 is SGHVT and CDR2 is SQSDAQ. The junction had 5 bases not matched to a gene; V was cut back by 5 bases and J by 4 bases. The CDR3 sequence is 15 residues long. CDR3 amino acids: CASSAGTGVNQPQHF. CDR3 coding DNA: TGTGCCAGCAGCGCGGGGACAGGGGTGAATCAGCCCCAGCATTTT.

The chain recombines TRBV7-6 with TRBJ1-4; TRBD1 agrees at 8 bases. J was trimmed by 6 bases and V by 5 bases; bases with no gene match: 5. The CDR3 covers 14 residues. CDR1 is SGHVS and CDR2 is FNYEAQ in the germline V gene. CDR3 residues: CASSRRGRDEKLFF. The CDR3 DNA follows: TGTGCCAGCAGCCGCAGGGGGCGGGATGAAAAACTGTTTTTT.

The V call is TRBV20-1, the J call TRBJ2-7; 9 bases align to TRBD1. Germline CDR1 DFQATT, CDR2 SNEGSKA (reference sequence). Trimming removed 1 base from V and 2 bases from J; junction bases left unmatched: 6. CDR3 length equals 15 residues. The CDR3 DNA reads TGCAGTGCTAGAGTTCCGGGACAGGGAACCTACGAGCAGTACTTC. Its protein is CSARVPGQGTYEQYF.

This sequence joins TRBV7-9 and TRBJ1-3; the D gene is possibly TRBD1 (5 bases). The CDR3 extends over 15 amino acids. CDR1 and CDR2 (germline): SEHNR, FQNEAQ (reference sequence). V shed 1 base and J shed 1 base, with 8 bases lying between them. The DNA of the CDR3 is TGTGCCAGCAGCTTAGTCTCAGGGTCTGGAAACACCATATATTTT. Its protein product is CASSLVSGSGNTIYF.

The V call is TRBV5-8, the J call TRBJ1-6; no clear D gene. V lost 4 bases, J lost 8 bases, and 10 bases lay in between. This CDR3 is built from 13 residues. Germline V gives CDR1 SGHTS, CDR2 YDEGEE. This CDR3 is CASSRTFDSPLHF. The DNA of the CDR3 is TGTGCCAGCAGCCGAACTTTCGATTCACCCCTCCACTTT.

This clonotype was seen only once. The chain has TRBV18 and TRBJ1-1; 8 positions match TRBD1. The length of the CDR3 is 20 residues. Trimming at V came to 3 bases and at J to 0 bases, leaving 18 bases not matched to a gene. Germline CDR1 reads KGHSH; CDR2 reads LQKENI. The CDR3 coding sequence is TGTGCCAGCTCACCCAATAGAGAGCCGTCCCGACAGGGGATGAACACTGAAGCTTTCTTT. Amino acids: CASSPNREPSRQGMNTEAFF.

The rearrangement joins TRBV28 to TRBJ1-2; D remains ambiguous. CDR1 is MDHEN and CDR2 is SYDVKM in the germline V gene. V lost 6 bases and J lost 0, with 14 bases in between. This CDR3 is built from 15 residues. The CDR3 sequence is CASSPARASNYGYTF. The CDR3 DNA sequence: TGTGCCAGCAGCCCCGCACGGGCTTCTAACTATGGCTACACCTTC.

The chain combines TRBV6-2 or TRBV6-3 with TRBJ1-1; D uncertain. Deletions cut 3 bases from V and 0 bases from J, with 2 bases between. This CDR3 region has 12 residues. Germline V gene data show CDR1 as MNHEY and CDR2 as SVGEGT. This chain's CDR3 is CASSYLNTEAFF. The CDR3, as DNA: TGTGCCAGCAGTTATTTGAACACTGAAGCTTTCTTT.

The rearrangement uses TRBV20-1 and TRBJ2-2; D perhaps matches TRBD2 (6 bases). The CDR3 covers 14 residues. Trimming left V 5 bases short and J 6 bases short, with 16 bases between. The germline CDR1 and CDR2 sequences are DFQATT and SNEGSKA (reference sequence). The CDR3 DNA reads TGCAGTGCTCAGCGGGCGGCCCTGCCCGGGGAGCTGTTTTTT. Amino acid sequence: CSAQRAALPGELFF.

J is TRBJ1-3 and V is TRBV12-3 or TRBV12-4, with 7 bases matching TRBD1. V shed 5 bases, J shed 3 bases, and the junction held 4 bases outside the gene matches. CDR3 size: 14 residues. CDR3 residues: CASSGWDSGNTIYF. The CDR3 DNA follows: TGTGCCAGCAGTGGTTGGGACAGTGGAAACACCATATATTTT.

The rearrangement links TRBV27 to TRBJ1-5; D remains unclear. The CDR3 spans 14 residues. The germline CDR1 and CDR2 sequences are MNHEY and SMNVEV (reference sequence). V lost 4 bases to trimming and J lost 4 bases, with 11 bases between them. CDR3 region: CASSSRTGNQPQHF. Here the CDR3 DNA reads TGTGCCAGCAGTTCACGGACGGGAAATCAGCCCCAGCATTTT.

The J gene is TRBJ1-2, the V gene TRBV5-4; D gene uncertain. Germline V gene sequence: CDR1 SGHNT, CDR2 YYREEE (reference sequence). V was clipped by 0 bases and J by 3 bases, with 9 bases between them. This CDR3 is 14 amino acids long. The CDR3 nucleotides read TGTGCCAGCAGCTTGGATCTAACCGACTATGGCTACACCTTC. This sequence encodes CASSLDLTDYGYTF.

V gene TRBV20-1 combines with J gene TRBJ1-1; TRBD1 is a possible D gene (5 bases). The V and J ends lost 4 bases and 1 base respectively, with 13 bases between them. The germline V gene encodes CDR1 DFQATT and CDR2 SNEGSKA (reference sequence). CDR3 size: 14 residues. CDR3 bases: TGCAGTGCTATGAGAGGACACTCGAACACTGAAGCTTTCTTT. It yields the protein CSAMRGHSNTEAFF.

The chain couples TRBV7-9 to TRBJ2-3, with D unclear. The germline gives CDR1 SEHNR, CDR2 FQNEAQ (reference sequence). The CDR3 loop spans 12 amino acids. The germline V and J ends were trimmed by 2 bases and 5 bases, with 5 bases remaining between them. CDR3 DNA sequence: TGTGCCAGCAGCTTAAGGGAAGATACGCAGTATTTT. Its translation: CASSLREDTQYF.

This clonotype turned up a few times. The chain carries TRBV15 and TRBJ1-3; no clear D gene. The CDR3 has 14 residues. From germline, CDR1 is LNHNV and CDR2 YYDKDF (reference sequence). V was clipped by 6 bases and J by 4 bases, with 13 bases between them. The CDR3 DNA reads TGTGCCACCAGTTCCCGGGAGACAGGAAACACCATATATTTT. It translates to CATSSRETGNTIYF.

The gene calls are TRBV7-2 and TRBJ1-2; D might be TRBD1 (5 bases). V lost 3 bases to trimming and J lost 4 bases, with 18 bases between them. CDR3 length: 16 amino acids. The germline gives CDR1 SGHTA, CDR2 FQGNSA. In DNA, the CDR3 is TGTGCCAGCAGCTTGGACGAGACAGCGCCCTTCTATGGCTACACCTTC. Amino acids: CASSLDETAPFYGYTF.

The V call is TRBV20-1, the J call TRBJ2-5; 9 nucleotides line up with TRBD2. The V and J ends lost 0 bases and 4 bases, in that order; junction bases with no gene match: 3. The germline CDR1 and CDR2 sequences are DFQATT and SNEGSKA (reference sequence). The CDR3 covers 14 residues. CDR3 DNA sequence: TGCAGTGCTAGAGACCCGGGACTAGCAGAGACCCAGTACTTC. It codes for CSARDPGLAETQYF.

The chain recombines TRBV27 with TRBJ1-2; TRBD1 might be the D (6 bases). V lost 4 bases, J lost 7 bases, and 16 bases lay in between. The CDR3 loop spans 14 amino acids. Germline assignment: CDR1 MNHEY and CDR2 SMNVEV (reference sequence). CDR3: CASSSYLAGAGYTF. The CDR3 region has the DNA TGTGCCAGCAGTTCGTATCTGGCAGGGGCTGGCTACACCTTC.

The chain carries TRBV6-1 and TRBJ2-1, with 13 positions matching TRBD2. Germline-derived CDR1 and CDR2 are MNHNS and SASEGT. Losses at the gene ends were 8 bases for V and 8 bases for J; bases not matched to a gene: 9. The CDR3 totals 15 residues. CDR3: CASGRGTSGIHEQFF. The CDR3 DNA sequence: TGTGCCAGCGGGCGGGGGACTAGCGGGATACATGAGCAGTTCTTC.

This chain joins TRBV7-2 and TRBJ1-6, with D maybe TRBD1 (6 bases). The germline gives CDR1 SGHTA, CDR2 FQGNSA. This CDR3 contains 14 residues. Trimming stripped 2 bases from V and 9 bases from J, with 11 bases between. The CDR3 is CASSLRGEASPLHF. DNA for the CDR3: TGTGCCAGCAGCTTAAGGGGGGAGGCTTCACCCCTCCACTTT. Supplemented by reference TRBV7-2 and TRBJ1-6, the full variable domain reads GAGVSQSPSNKVTEKGKDVELRCDPISGHTALYWYRQSLGQGLEFLIYFQGNSAPDKSGLPSDRFSAERTGGSVSTLTIQRTQQEDSAVYLCASSLRGEASPLHFGNGTRLTVT.

This chain links TRBV19 with TRBJ2-7; the match to TRBD2 covers 16 bases. Germline V gene sequence: CDR1 LNHDA, CDR2 SQIVND (reference sequence). The CDR3 is 15 residues long. J gave up 5 bases and V 5 bases, and 3 bases lay outside the gene matches. CDR3 coding DNA: TGTGCCAGTAGTGCGGGACTAGCGGGGGGGCACGAGCAGTACTTC. It translates to CASSAGLAGGHEQYF. Filled out from reference TRBV19 and TRBJ2-7, the complete variable domain reads DGGITQSPKYLFRKEGQNVTLSCEQNLNHDAMYWYRQDPGQGLRLIYYSQIVNDFQKGDIAEGYSVSREKKESFPLTVTSAQKNPTAFYLCASSAGLAGGHEQYFGPGTRLTVT.

This chain uses TRBV7-9 with TRBJ2-3; D is ambiguous. This CDR3 is built from 13 residues. Trimming stripped 10 bases from V and 3 bases from J, with 14 bases between. CDR1 is SEHNR and CDR2 is FQNEAQ in the germline V gene (reference sequence). The CDR3 DNA reads as TGTGCCACCCCTCCCCCAAGGACAGATACGCAGTATTTT. It is translated as CATPPPRTDTQYF.

The chain is built from TRBV7-2 and TRBJ2-2; 7 bases are shared with TRBD2. V was pared by 5 bases and J by 4 bases, with 10 bases of the junction left unmatched. CDR1 and CDR2 from the germline V gene are SGHTA and FQGNSA. This CDR3 has 16 amino acids. The CDR3 coding sequence is TGTGCCAGCAGCCCCTGGGGGAGGGCGGGCACCGGGGAGCTGTTTTTT. Translation: CASSPWGRAGTGELFF. Full variable domain (outside the CDR3, taken from reference TRBV7-2 and TRBJ2-2): GAGVSQSPSNKVTEKGKDVELRCDPISGHTALYWYRQSLGQGLEFLIYFQGNSAPDKSGLPSDRFSAERTGGSVSTLTIQRTQQEDSAVYLCASSPWGRAGTGELFFGEGSRLTVL.

The chain uses TRBV27 and TRBJ1-1; 9 bases line up with TRBD1. The junction had 4 bases not matched to a gene; V was cut back by 5 bases and J by 0 bases. Germline V gives CDR1 MNHEY, CDR2 SMNVEV (reference sequence). The CDR3 is 15 amino acids. The CDR3 sequence is CASSIRTGVNTEAFF. In nucleotides, the CDR3 is TGTGCCAGCAGTATTAGGACAGGGGTGAACACTGAAGCTTTCTTT.

The chain links TRBV19 to TRBJ1-2; D not resolved. From germline, CDR1 is LNHDA and CDR2 SQIVND (reference sequence). V was cut by 1 base and J by 8 bases, with 20 bases left in between. The CDR3 length is 16 residues. The CDR3 loop reads CASSIGAEGRGYGYTF. As DNA, the CDR3 is TGTGCCAGTAGTATAGGCGCGGAGGGCCGGGGATACGGCTACACCTTC.

The chain links TRBV20-1 to TRBJ2-3; TRBD2 matches 7 bases. Germline loops: CDR1 DFQATT, CDR2 SNEGSKA (reference sequence). V was clipped by 6 bases and J by 3 bases; unmatched bases: 9. The CDR3 has 14 residues. The CDR3 protein is CSAPGGGGTDTQYF. The CDR3 nucleotides are TGCAGTGCCCCCGGCGGGGGTGGAACAGATACGCAGTATTTT.

This clonotype was found a few times. This chain uses TRBV9 with TRBJ2-1; D is possibly TRBD1 (5 bases). The V and J ends lost 4 bases and 5 bases respectively, with 22 bases between them. Looked up from germline, CDR1 is SGDLS and CDR2 is YYNGEE. The CDR3 is made up of 17 amino acids. CDR3 nucleotide sequence: TGTGCCAGCAGCCTGGGGCTAAGGGAAGGTTGGCACAATGAGCAGTTCTTC. Protein product: CASSLGLREGWHNEQFF. Drawing the rest from reference TRBV9 and TRBJ2-1, the complete variable domain is DSGVTQTPKHLITATGQRVTLRCSPRSGDLSVYWYQQSLDQGLQFLIQYYNGEERAKGNILERFSAQQFPDLHSELNLSSLELGDSALYFCASSLGLREGWHNEQFFGPGTRLTVL.